This TCR beta chain was sequenced during a study of cytomegalovirus exposure and HLA in healthy donors. Study-wide findings and caveats: Three chains tied to CMV proved CMV antigen-specific in vitro.

In germline, CDR1 is SEHNR, CDR2 FQNEAQ (reference sequence). This CDR3 region has 14 residues. V gave up 2 bases and J gave up 1 base, with 7 bases separating them. The PCR used 60 Vbeta and 13 Jbeta primers. Sequencing was performed with immunoSEQ multiplex PCR; in TCRdb, only in-frame clones are kept and a portion is missing. The sample shows about 120,000 clones, about 73% of them seen only once. Notes on this clone: What it recognizes is unknown.

The TCR originated in a woman aged 35 to 49 in good health and CMV-seronegative. The sequenced sample consisted of PBMCs. The rearrangement joins TRBV7-9 to TRBJ2-3; D may be TRBD2 (5 bases). CDR3 bases: TGTGCCAGCAGCTTAAATAGCGGCACAGATACGCAGTATTTT. Residues: CASSLNSGTDTQYF.